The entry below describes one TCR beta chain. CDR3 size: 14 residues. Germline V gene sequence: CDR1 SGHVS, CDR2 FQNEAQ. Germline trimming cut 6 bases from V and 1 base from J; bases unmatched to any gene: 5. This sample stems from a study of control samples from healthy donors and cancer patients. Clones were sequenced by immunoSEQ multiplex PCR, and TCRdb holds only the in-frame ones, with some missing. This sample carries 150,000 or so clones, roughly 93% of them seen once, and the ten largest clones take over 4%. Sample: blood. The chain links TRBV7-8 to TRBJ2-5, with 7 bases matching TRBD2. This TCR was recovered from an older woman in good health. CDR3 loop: CASSRGRVQETQYF. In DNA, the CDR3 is TGTGCCAGCAGTCGAGGGAGGGTCCAAGAGACCCAGTACTTC.